Listed below are T cell receptor beta chains from one sample, sequenced in a study of identical twins. One entry per CDR3 protein results from TCRdb running MiXCR on the 5' RACE reads. This sample has a few hundred thousand distinct CDR3 sequences; over 8.5% occur once, and the top ten carry around 7.1%. The data were also submitted as part of a second study, on yellow fever vaccine responses in identical twins.

What was sequenced was CD8+ T cells sorted from blood. All receptors come from a woman aged 18-29 years in good health. The CDR3 runs from the conserved cysteine through the conserved F or W. D genes are given only for firm matches. A row's size may be missing; if present it is once, few, many or a size class.

>TRBJ2-3|TRBV6-5|NA|many
CASSYHLGPDTQYF
TGTGCCAGCAGTTACCATTTGGGGCCAGATACGCAGTATTTT
>TRBJ2-1|TRBV7-8|NA|many
CASSPSDSLLYNEQFF
TGTGCCAGCAGCCCAAGCGACAGCCTACTTTACAATGAGCAGTTCTTC
>TRBJ1-1|TRBV29-1|NA|NA
CSVVGQGLGTEAFF
TGCAGCGTTGTCGGGCAGGGGTTGGGCACTGAAGCTTTCTTT
>TRBJ2-3|TRBV12-3/TRBV12-4|NA|few
CASSLPDSPSTDTQYF
TGTGCCAGCAGTTTGCCCGACAGTCCAAGCACAGATACGCAGTATTTT
>TRBJ2-5|TRBV30|TRBD1|many
CAWARGQDYLGETQYF
TGTGCCTGGGCCCGGGGACAGGACTACCTCGGAGAGACCCAGTACTTC
>TRBJ2-3|TRBV24-1|TRBD2|NA
CATSDSLAGAPTDTQYF
TGTGCCACCAGTGATTCCCTAGCGGGAGCCCCCACAGATACGCAGTATTTT
>TRBJ2-7|TRBV5-1|NA|NA
CASSLYPMGAHEQYF
TGCGCCAGCAGCTTGTACCCAATGGGGGCCCACGAGCAGTACTTC
>TRBJ2-1|TRBV19|TRBD1|once
CASSMTQGYNEQFF
TGTGCCAGTAGTATGACACAGGGGTACAATGAGCAGTTCTTC
>TRBJ2-7|TRBV5-6|NA|many
CASSLLHQGEQYF
TGTGCCAGCAGCTTGCTTCATCAGGGCGAGCAGTACTTC
>TRBJ2-7|TRBV29-1|NA|many
CSSLGDSYEQYF
TGCAGCTCTCTGGGGGATTCCTACGAGCAGTACTTC
>TRBJ2-6|TRBV7-9|NA|NA
CASSPALAPGANVLTF
TGTGCCAGCAGCCCAGCTCTAGCCCCTGGGGCCAACGTCCTGACTTTC
>TRBJ2-3|TRBV7-9|TRBD2|many
CASRLALAGGPDTQYF
TGTGCCAGCAGACTGGCACTAGCGGGAGGACCAGATACGCAGTATTTT
>TRBJ1-2|TRBV7-9|NA|many
CASSLDGNTGYGYTF
TGTGCCAGCAGCTTAGATGGAAATACTGGCTATGGCTACACCTTC
>TRBJ2-7|TRBV14|NA|many
CASSQLQGAYEQYF
TGTGCCAGCAGCCAACTACAAGGAGCCTACGAGCAGTACTTC
>TRBJ2-7|TRBV29-1|NA|NA
CSVEDGTTDSYEQYF
TGCAGCGTTGAAGATGGGACAACCGACTCCTACGAGCAGTACTTC
>TRBJ2-1|TRBV25-1|NA|few
CASSVGQVSEQFF
TGTGCCAGCAGTGTTGGACAAGTGAGTGAGCAGTTCTTC
>TRBJ2-3|TRBV29-1|NA|NA
CSVDSVRDAPSSDTQYF
TGCAGCGTTGATAGTGTTCGGGACGCACCATCCTCGGATACGCAGTATTTT
>TRBJ1-2|TRBV3-1|NA|many
CASTETAGPNYGYTF
TGTGCCAGCACCGAAACGGCGGGACCTAACTATGGCTACACCTTC
>TRBJ2-1|TRBV4-2|NA|few
CASSQAGGGFYNEQFF
TGTGCCAGCAGCCAAGCGGGCGGGGGCTTCTACAATGAGCAGTTCTTC
>TRBJ1-2|TRBV21-1|NA|NA
CASSKAGQGPFF
TGTGCCAGCAGCAAAGCGGGACAGGGCCCCTTCTTC
>TRBJ2-1|TRBV12-3/TRBV12-4|TRBD2|few
CASSLGTSGGAHEQFF
TGTGCCAGCAGTTTGGGGACTAGCGGGGGGGCCCATGAGCAGTTCTTC
>TRBJ1-1|TRBV27|NA|few
CASSPRGTEAFF
TGTGCCAGCAGTCCCAGGGGCACTGAAGCTTTCTTT
>TRBJ1-4|TRBV6-1|NA|NA
CASRETSQKSNEKLFF
TGTGCCAGCAGAGAAACGTCACAGAAATCGAATGAAAAACTGTTTTTT
>TRBJ2-5|TRBV5-1|NA|NA
CASSPPGDETQYF
TGCGCCAGCAGCCCACCCGGAGATGAGACCCAGTACTTC
>TRBJ2-2|TRBV4-3|NA|many
CASSQEGSPTGELFF
TGCGCCAGCAGCCAAGAGGGATCCCCCACCGGGGAGCTGTTTTTT
>TRBJ2-6|TRBV27|TRBD1|many
CASSLVRTGVSGANVLTF
TGTGCCAGCAGTTTAGTTCGGACAGGGGTCTCTGGGGCCAACGTCCTGACTTTC
>TRBJ2-1|TRBV27|TRBD1|many
CASSFSGTAYNEQFF
TGTGCCAGCAGTTTCTCCGGGACAGCCTACAATGAGCAGTTCTTC
>TRBJ2-3|TRBV28|TRBD2|many
CASTLSGGVTDTQYF
TGTGCCAGCACTCTTAGCGGGGGGGTCACAGATACGCAGTATTTT
>TRBJ2-1|TRBV4-3|NA|many
CASSAVPWNEQFF
TGCGCCAGCAGCGCAGTCCCGTGGAATGAGCAGTTCTTC
>TRBJ2-3|TRBV7-9|NA|few
CASTPKDTDTQYF
TGTGCCAGCACCCCTAAAGACACAGATACGCAGTATTTT
>TRBJ2-1|TRBV3-1|NA|many
CASSQAESSYNEQFF
TGTGCCAGCAGCCAAGCTGAGAGCTCCTACAATGAGCAGTTCTTC
>TRBJ2-7|TRBV7-9|TRBD2|NA
CASSLPASGISSYEQYF
TGTGCCAGCAGCTTACCGGCTAGCGGGATTAGCTCCTACGAGCAGTACTTC
>TRBJ1-4|TRBV28|NA|few
CASSDLDVDEKLFF
TGTGCCAGCAGTGACCTTGACGTTGACGAAAAACTGTTTTTT
>TRBJ2-5|TRBV6-1|TRBD2|few
CASSESGGGETQYF
TGTGCCAGCAGTGAGAGCGGGGGGGGAGAGACCCAGTACTTC
>TRBJ2-7|TRBV6-4|TRBD2|many
CASSGWTSGSSVSYEQYF
TGTGCCAGCAGTGGGTGGACTAGCGGGAGTAGTGTGTCCTACGAGCAGTACTTC
>TRBJ2-6|TRBV9|NA|NA
CASSVRISGANVLTF
TGTGCCAGCAGCGTAAGAATTTCTGGGGCCAACGTCCTGACTTTC
>TRBJ2-7|TRBV4-3|NA|NA
CASSQGGFGYEQYF
TGCGCCAGCAGCCAAGGGGGTTTTGGTTACGAGCAGTACTTC
>TRBJ2-7|TRBV24-1|NA|many
CATSDGDEQYF
TGTGCCACCAGTGACGGGGACGAGCAGTACTTC
>TRBJ2-6|TRBV29-1|TRBD1|many
CSVELRDSHSGANVLTF
TGCAGCGTTGAACTACGGGACAGTCACTCTGGGGCCAACGTCCTGACTTTC
>TRBJ2-1|TRBV18|NA|NA
CASSPRVWDEQFF
TGTGCCAGCTCACCACGGGTTTGGGATGAGCAGTTCTTC
>TRBJ2-7|TRBV20-1|TRBD1|NA
CSAGDRVQEMTYEQYF
TGCAGTGCTGGAGACAGGGTACAAGAGATGACCTACGAGCAGTACTTC
>TRBJ2-7|TRBV28|NA|many
CASSFRLEAQEQYF
TGTGCCAGCAGTTTTCGGTTGGAGGCCCAGGAGCAGTACTTC
>TRBJ1-5|TRBV3-1|NA|many
CASSPDGTSNQPQHF
TGTGCCAGCAGCCCCGACGGTACGAGCAATCAGCCCCAGCATTTT
>TRBJ2-1|TRBV30|TRBD2|NA
CAWSVILAGYNEQFF
TGTGCCTGGAGTGTAATATTAGCGGGATACAATGAGCAGTTCTTC
>TRBJ2-3|TRBV3-1|NA|NA
CASSFPPGRFIGLTDTQYF
TGTGCCAGCAGCTTCCCCCCGGGCAGGTTCATTGGGCTCACAGATACGCAGTATTTT
>TRBJ1-4|TRBV7-9|NA|many
CASSPVRGTTNEKLFF
TGTGCCAGCAGCCCAGTCAGGGGAACAACTAATGAAAAACTGTTTTTT
>TRBJ2-1|TRBV4-3|NA|many
CASSQDMRVNNEQFF
TGCGCCAGCAGCCAAGATATGCGGGTTAACAATGAGCAGTTCTTC
>TRBJ2-7|TRBV9|NA|few
CASSVSGAAYEQYF
TGTGCCAGCAGCGTTTCCGGGGCAGCCTACGAGCAGTACTTC
>TRBJ2-1|TRBV11-2|NA|NA
CASSQVLDSYNEQFF
TGTGCCAGCAGCCAAGTCCTGGACTCCTACAATGAGCAGTTCTTC
>TRBJ2-7|TRBV2|NA|NA
CASSGQVYEQYF
TGTGCCAGCAGTGGCCAGGTCTACGAGCAGTACTTC
>TRBJ2-7|TRBV2|NA|NA
CASSEFTGPPVGEQYF
TGTGCCAGCAGCGAATTTACCGGGCCCCCGGTGGGCGAGCAGTACTTC
>TRBJ2-2|TRBV6-2/TRBV6-3|NA|NA
CASTAEAGNTGELFF
TGTGCCAGCACTGCAGAGGCCGGGAACACCGGGGAGCTGTTTTTT
>TRBJ2-7|TRBV6-5|NA|many
CASSYSGGESYEQYF
TGTGCCAGCAGTTACTCAGGGGGGGAGAGCTACGAGCAGTACTTC
>TRBJ1-2|TRBV6-1|NA|NA
CASSEDKLWDDGYTF
TGTGCCAGCAGTGAAGATAAGTTGTGGGATGATGGCTACACCTTC
>TRBJ2-1|TRBV20-1|TRBD2|few
CSAREPAGGFLNEQFF
TGCAGTGCTAGAGAACCAGCGGGGGGGTTTTTGAATGAGCAGTTCTTC